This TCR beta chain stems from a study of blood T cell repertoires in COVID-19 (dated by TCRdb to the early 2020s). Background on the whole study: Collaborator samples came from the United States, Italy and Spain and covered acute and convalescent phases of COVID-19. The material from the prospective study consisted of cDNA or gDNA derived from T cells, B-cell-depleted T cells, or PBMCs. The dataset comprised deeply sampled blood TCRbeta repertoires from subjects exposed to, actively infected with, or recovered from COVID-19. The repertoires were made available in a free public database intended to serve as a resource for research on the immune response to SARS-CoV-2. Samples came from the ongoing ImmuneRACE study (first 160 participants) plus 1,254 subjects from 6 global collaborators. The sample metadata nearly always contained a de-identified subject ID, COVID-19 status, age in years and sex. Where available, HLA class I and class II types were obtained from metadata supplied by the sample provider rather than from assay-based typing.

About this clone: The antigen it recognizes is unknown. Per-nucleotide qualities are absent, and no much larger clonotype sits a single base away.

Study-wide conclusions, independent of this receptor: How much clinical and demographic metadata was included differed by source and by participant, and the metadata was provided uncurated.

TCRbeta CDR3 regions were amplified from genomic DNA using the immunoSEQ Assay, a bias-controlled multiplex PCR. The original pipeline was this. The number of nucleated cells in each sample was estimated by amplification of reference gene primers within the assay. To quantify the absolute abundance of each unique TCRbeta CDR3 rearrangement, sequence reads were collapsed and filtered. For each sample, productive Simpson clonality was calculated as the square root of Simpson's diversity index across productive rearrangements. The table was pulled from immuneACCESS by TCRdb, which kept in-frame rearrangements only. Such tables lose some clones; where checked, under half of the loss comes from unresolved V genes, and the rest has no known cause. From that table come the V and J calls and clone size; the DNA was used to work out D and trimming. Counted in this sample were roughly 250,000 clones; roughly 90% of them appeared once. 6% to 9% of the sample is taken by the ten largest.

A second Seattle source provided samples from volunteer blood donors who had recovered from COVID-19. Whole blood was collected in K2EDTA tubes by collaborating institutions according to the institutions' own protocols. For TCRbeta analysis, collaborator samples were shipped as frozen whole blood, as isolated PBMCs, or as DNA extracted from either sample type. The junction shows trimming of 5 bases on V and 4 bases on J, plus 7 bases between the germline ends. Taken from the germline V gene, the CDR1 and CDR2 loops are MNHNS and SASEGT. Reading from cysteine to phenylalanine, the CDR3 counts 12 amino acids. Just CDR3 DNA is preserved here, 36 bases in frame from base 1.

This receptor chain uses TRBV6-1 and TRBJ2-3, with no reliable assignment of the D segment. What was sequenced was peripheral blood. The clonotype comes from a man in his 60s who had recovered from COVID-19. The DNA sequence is TGTGCCAGCAGTAAAACAGCAGATACGCAGTATTTT. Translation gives CASSKTADTQYF.